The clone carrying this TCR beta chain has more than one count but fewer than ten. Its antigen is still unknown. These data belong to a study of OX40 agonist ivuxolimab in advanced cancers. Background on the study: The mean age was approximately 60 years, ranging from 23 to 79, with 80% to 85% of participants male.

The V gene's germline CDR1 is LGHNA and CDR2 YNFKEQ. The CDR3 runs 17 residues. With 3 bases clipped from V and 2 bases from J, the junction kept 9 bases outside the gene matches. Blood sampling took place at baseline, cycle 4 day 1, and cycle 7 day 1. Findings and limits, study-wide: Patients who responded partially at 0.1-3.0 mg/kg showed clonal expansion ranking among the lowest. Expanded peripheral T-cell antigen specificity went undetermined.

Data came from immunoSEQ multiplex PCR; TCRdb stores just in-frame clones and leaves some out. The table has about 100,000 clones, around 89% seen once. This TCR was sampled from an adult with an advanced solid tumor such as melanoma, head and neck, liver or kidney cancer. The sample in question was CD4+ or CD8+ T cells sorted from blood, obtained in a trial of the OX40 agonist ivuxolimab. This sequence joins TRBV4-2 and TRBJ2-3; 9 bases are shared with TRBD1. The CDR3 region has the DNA TGTGCCAGCAGCCACCCCCACGGGACAGGGCTCACAGATACGCAGTATTTT. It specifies CASSHPHGTGLTDTQYF.